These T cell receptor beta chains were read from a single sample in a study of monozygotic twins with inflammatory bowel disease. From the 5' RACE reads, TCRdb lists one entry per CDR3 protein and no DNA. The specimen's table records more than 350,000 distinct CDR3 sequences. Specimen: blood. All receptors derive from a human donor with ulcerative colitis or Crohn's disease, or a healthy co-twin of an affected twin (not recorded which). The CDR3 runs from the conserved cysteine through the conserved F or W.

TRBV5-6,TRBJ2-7,CARRPGLAGPSSYEQYF
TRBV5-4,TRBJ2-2,CASSFSIDGELFF
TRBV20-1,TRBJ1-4,CSARGPLGPATNEKLFF
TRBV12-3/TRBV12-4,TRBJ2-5,CASSPASAQETQYF
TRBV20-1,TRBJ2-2,CSYRKGTGELFF
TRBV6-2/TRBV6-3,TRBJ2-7,CASSWTSEGDEQYF
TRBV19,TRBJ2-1,CASSFGTLIYNEQFF
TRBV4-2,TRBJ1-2,CASSQERRNYGYTF
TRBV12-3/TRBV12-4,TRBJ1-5,CASSFADRVYQPQHF
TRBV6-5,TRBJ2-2,CASSYWSDRRGSNTGELFF
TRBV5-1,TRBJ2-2,CASSFQGHTGELFF
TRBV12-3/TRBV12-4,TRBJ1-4,CASRSRSLGGEKLFF
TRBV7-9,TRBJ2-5,CASSLAWETQYF
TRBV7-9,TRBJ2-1,CASSLAPGTGNEQFF
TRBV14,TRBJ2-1,CASSPGTFYNEQFF
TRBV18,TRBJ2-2,CASSPAPRGALNTGELFF
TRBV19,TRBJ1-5,CASTMGPRNQPQHF
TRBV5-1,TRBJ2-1,CASTGAGVPFF
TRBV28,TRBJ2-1,CAIVSHNRDEQFF
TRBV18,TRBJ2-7,CASSPRKVDEQYF
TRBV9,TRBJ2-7,CASSPQAGTSFYEQYF
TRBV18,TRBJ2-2,CASSPPQGAKNTGELFF
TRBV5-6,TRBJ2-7,CASSSWRSLSYEQYF
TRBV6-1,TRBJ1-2,CASSENRGRGHGYTF
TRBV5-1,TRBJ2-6,CASSSMGSSSGANVLTF
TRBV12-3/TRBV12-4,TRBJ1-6,CASSLAAFNSPLHF
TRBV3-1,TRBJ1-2,CASSQAITGGYTF
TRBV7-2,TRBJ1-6,CASSLGHPASPLHF
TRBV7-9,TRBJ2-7,CASTPPGRGEQYF
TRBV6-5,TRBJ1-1,CASSYSGTGFTEAFF
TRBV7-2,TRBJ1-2,CASSLAQDRPYYGYTF
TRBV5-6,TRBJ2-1,CASSLGQGFINEQFF
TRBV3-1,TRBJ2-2,CASRRTTAGTGELFF
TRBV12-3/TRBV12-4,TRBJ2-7,CASSGEFYEQYF
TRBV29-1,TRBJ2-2,CSAAGLARTGELFF
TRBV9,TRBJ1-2,CASRRQGIDYGYTF
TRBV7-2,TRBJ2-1,CASSQRWTNYNEQFF
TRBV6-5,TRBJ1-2,CASSPLTTGVGGRYGYTF
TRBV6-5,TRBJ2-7,CASKPGTSYEQYF
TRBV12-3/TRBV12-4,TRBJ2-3,CASSFSLGQGKTDTQYF
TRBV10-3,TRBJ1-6,CAISAGQIYNSPLHF
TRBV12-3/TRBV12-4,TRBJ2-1,CASTVTQSSYNEQFF
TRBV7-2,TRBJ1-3,CASSLAIGTGNTIYF
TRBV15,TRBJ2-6,CATSKYLSTGTYGANVLTF
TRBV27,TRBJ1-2,CASTSADGQLPFFDYGYTF
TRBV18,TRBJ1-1,CASSPSGPRSAFF
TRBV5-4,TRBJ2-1,CASSYRQGRDEQFF
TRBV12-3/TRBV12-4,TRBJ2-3,CASRGESDTQYF
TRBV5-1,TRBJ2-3,CASSSYGGTSGGTADTQYF
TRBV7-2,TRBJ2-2,CASSSMFTGELFF
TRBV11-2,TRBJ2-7,CASSLAGTSGGVYEQYF
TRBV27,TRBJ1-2,CASRIGESYGYTF
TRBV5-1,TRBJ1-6,CASSLEDRGVSPLHF
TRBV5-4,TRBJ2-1,CASTTSASSYNEQFF
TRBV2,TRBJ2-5,CASSEAGETQYF
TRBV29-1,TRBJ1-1,CSVKGFSEAFF
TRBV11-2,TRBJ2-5,CASSSRLGSSGAQETQYF